These 27 T cell receptor beta chains share one sample of origin, sequenced in a study of brain T cells in children with intractable seizures. Described time point: blood from clinic visit 5 months post-surgery; TSC patient then seizure free. The assay was immunoSEQ multiplex PCR, and TCRdb's table has in-frame clones only and misses some. The sample comprises about 350,000 clones, over 90% of which are singletons, and 4.5% to 7% rests with the top ten. Source: peripheral blood, taken more than 4 months after surgery. The receptors shown here come from a boy in the first two years of life with tuberous sclerosis and intractable seizures.

The chain carries TRBV2 and TRBJ1-2; no definite D call. The CDR3 is made up of 12 amino acids. Trimming removed 7 bases at V and 7 bases at J, with 13 bases between. Germline V gives CDR1 SNHLY, CDR2 FYNNEI. The CDR3 DNA sequence: TGTGCCAGCAATATTTATCGGGGTGGCTACACCTTC. Residues: CASNIYRGGYTF. Combining the CDR3 with reference TRBV2 and TRBJ1-2 gives the whole variable domain EPEVTQTPSHQVTQMGQEVILRCVPISNHLYFYWYRQILGQKVEFLVSFYNNEISEKSEIFDDQFSVERPDGSNFTLKIRSTKLEDSAMYFCASNIYRGGYTFGSGTRLTVV.

The chain links TRBV30 to TRBJ1-2; D gene uncertain. Trimming removed 1 base at V and 6 bases at J, with 6 bases between. The germline gives CDR1 GTSNPN, CDR2 SVGIG (reference sequence). The CDR3 sequence is 11 residues long. CDR3 sequence: CAWSAGDGYTF. The CDR3 region has the DNA TGTGCCTGGAGTGCCGGGGATGGCTACACCTTC. Full variable domain (rest looked up from reference TRBV30 and TRBJ1-2): SQTIHQWPATLVQPVGSPLSLECTVEGTSNPNLYWYRQAAGRGLQLLFYSVGIGQISSEVPQNLSASRPQDRQFILSSKKLLLSDSGFYLCAWSAGDGYTFGSGTRLTVV.

The V call is TRBV13, the J call TRBJ2-7; tentatively, D is TRBD1 (6 bases). The CDR3 extends over 17 amino acids. Trimming shortened V by 4 bases and J by 0 bases, and 19 bases separated the two germline ends. Germline V gene lookup returns CDR1 PRHDT and CDR2 FYEKMQ (reference sequence). The CDR3: CASSSRQEGVHSYEQYF. The CDR3 nucleotides are TGTGCCAGCAGCTCAAGACAAGAGGGGGTACACTCCTACGAGCAGTACTTC.

The chain has TRBV7-9 and TRBJ2-1; TRBD1 matches at 7 bases. Germline V gives CDR1 SEHNR, CDR2 FQNEAQ (reference sequence). V trimming: 6 bases; J trimming: 10 bases; junction bases outside the gene matches: 12. The CDR3 covers 14 residues. CDR3 DNA: TGTGCCAGCAGTCCCCGGGACAGAATAAACGAGCAGTTCTTC. It codes for CASSPRDRINEQFF.

V and J are TRBV6-5 and TRBJ2-1; 8 nucleotides match TRBD2. This CDR3 is 12 amino acids long. V gave up 4 bases and J gave up 14 bases; unmatched junction bases: 7. CDR1 is MNHEY, CDR2 SVGAGI, per germline. The CDR3 loop is CASSFTGGAKFF. In DNA, the CDR3 is TGTGCCAGCAGTTTTACGGGGGGGGCTAAGTTCTTC.

This clone was seen a single time. CDR3 coding DNA: TGCAGCGGTTTCGGTACCTCTCGACTAGCCGTCGACAATGAGCAGTTCTTC. As protein: CSGFGTSRLAVDNEQFF. The gene calls are TRBV29-1 and TRBJ2-1; 7 bases fit TRBD2. CDR1 and CDR2 (germline): SQVTM, ANQGSEA. Trimming took 7 bases from V and 5 from J; bases not matched to a gene: 20. The CDR3 is made up of 17 amino acids.

The V gene is TRBV5-4, the J gene TRBJ1-1; 8 bases map to TRBD1. CDR1 is SGHNT, CDR2 YYREEE, per germline (reference sequence). V dropped 4 bases and J dropped 12; count of bases not matched to a gene: 14. This CDR3 is 14 amino acids long. CDR3 residues: CASSAIDRGLGTFF. CDR3 coding DNA: TGTGCCAGCAGCGCCATCGACAGGGGTCTTGGAACTTTCTTT.

As concerns this clone: Other nucleotide sequences from this sample produce the same CDR3. V usage is TRBV10-3 and J usage is TRBJ1-1; a possible D gene is TRBD1 (5 bases). CDR1 and CDR2 from the germline V gene are ENHRY and SYGVKD. The V end was cut by 4 bases, the J end by 0 bases, with 6 bases between. The length of the CDR3 is 13 residues. CDR3 residues: CAISGGLNTEAFF. The CDR3 region has the DNA TGTGCCATCAGTGGGGGGTTGAACACTGAAGCTTTCTTT.

The gene calls are TRBV6-4 and TRBJ2-1; D is uncertain. The ends were cut back, 0 bases at V and 10 bases at J, with 13 bases in the middle. The CDR3 consists of 14 residues. Germline CDR1 is MRHNA and CDR2 is SNTAGT. The DNA of the CDR3 is TGTGCCAGCAGTGACTCCCCCCAGCGCCCGGAGCAGTTCTTC. Encoded protein: CASSDSPQRPEQFF.

The chain employs TRBV27 and TRBJ2-7; a possible D gene is TRBD1 (6 bases). The CDR3 is made up of 14 amino acids. Per germline, CDR1 MNHEY and CDR2 SMNVEV (reference sequence). The V end lost 8 bases, the J end lost 2 bases, and 16 bases lay between the germline ends. CDR3 protein: CASVSTGNPYEQYF. CDR3 nucleotide sequence: TGTGCCAGCGTCTCCACAGGGAATCCCTACGAGCAGTACTTC.

V is TRBV7-6 and J is TRBJ2-1; D gene unclear. The CDR3 loop spans 20 amino acids. Germline assignment: CDR1 SGHVS and CDR2 FNYEAQ. V dropped 4 bases and J dropped 0 bases, with 25 bases sitting between them. The CDR3 DNA reads TGTGCCAGCAGCTCCGCACCATCGAGACTCACTGGAAGCTCCTACAATGAGCAGTTCTTC. It specifies CASSSAPSRLTGSSYNEQFF.

The rearrangement joins TRBV28 to TRBJ2-1; D may be TRBD1 (5 bases). CDR1 and CDR2 (germline): MDHEN, SYDVKM. The V end was cut by 2 bases, the J end by 9 bases, with 20 bases between. The CDR3 runs to 16 residues. The CDR3 coding sequence is TGTGCCAGCAGTTTAAGAGGTCGGACCCAGGGAAGTGAGCAGTTCTTC. This gives the protein CASSLRGRTQGSEQFF. Full variable domain (remainder filled in from reference TRBV28 and TRBJ2-1): DVKVTQSSRYLVKRTGEKVFLECVQDMDHENMFWYRQDPGLGLRLIYFSYDVKMKEKGDIPEGYSVSREKKERFSLILESASTNQTSMYLCASSLRGRTQGSEQFFGPGTRLTVL.

The chain has TRBV12-3 or TRBV12-4 and TRBJ2-3, with TRBD2 matching 9 bases. The length of the CDR3 is 13 residues. J was trimmed by 3 bases and V by 8 bases; bases with no gene match: 3. The CDR3 spells CASLLAGTDTQYF. In DNA form, the CDR3 reads TGTGCCAGCTTGCTAGCGGGGACAGATACGCAGTATTTT.

The chain employs TRBV5-4 and TRBJ1-1; TRBD1 might be the D (5 bases). This CDR3 comprises 18 residues. V shed 3 bases and J shed 8 bases, with 29 bases lying between them. Looked up from germline, CDR1 is SGHNT and CDR2 is YYREEE (reference sequence). CDR3 nucleotides: TGTGCCAGCAGCTGGGACGGAAATATTAACACTGAAAGTGGGGAAGCTTTCTTT. It encodes CASSWDGNINTESGEAFF.

J is TRBJ2-7 and V is TRBV7-2, with 7 nucleotides matching TRBD1. Looked up from germline, CDR1 is SGHTA and CDR2 is FQGNSA. Losses at the gene ends were 3 bases for V and 6 bases for J; bases not matched to a gene: 11. CDR3 size: 15 residues. CDR3 nucleotide sequence: TGTGCCAGCAGCTTCCCTTCTGGAAGGGGGCTCGAGCAGTACTTC. This sequence encodes CASSFPSGRGLEQYF.

The genes are TRBV9 and TRBJ2-5; a possible D gene is TRBD1 (5 bases). Trimming shortened V by 4 bases and J by 4 bases, and 17 bases separated the two germline ends. Per the germline V gene, CDR1 is SGDLS and CDR2 is YYNGEE. The CDR3 totals 15 residues. CDR3 loop: CASSPAPGAAETQYF. CDR3 nucleotide sequence: TGTGCCAGCAGCCCAGCCCCTGGGGCGGCAGAGACCCAGTACTTC.

The chain uses TRBV5-1 and TRBJ2-2; 14 positions agree with TRBD2. This CDR3 is built from 18 residues. Trimming removed 1 base from V and 7 bases from J; junction bases left unmatched: 9. Germline lookup yields CDR1 SGHRS and CDR2 YFSETQ. CDR3 in DNA: TGCGCCAGCAGCTTGTCTAGACTAGCGGGGGGGCCCGGCGGGGAGCTGTTTTTT. It yields the protein CASSLSRLAGGPGGELFF.

This sequence joins TRBV4-2 and TRBJ1-1; 9 bases line up with TRBD1. The V gene end was trimmed by 3 bases and the J gene end by 0 bases; junction bases not matched to a gene: 5. This CDR3 is built from 16 residues. The germline V gene encodes CDR1 LGHNA and CDR2 YNFKEQ. CDR3 amino acids: CASSQETGGLNTEAFF. The CDR3 DNA reads as TGTGCCAGCAGCCAGGAAACAGGGGGCCTGAACACTGAAGCTTTCTTT.

V is TRBV25-1 and J is TRBJ1-2; TRBD1 might be the D (6 bases). Deletions cut 3 bases from V and 7 bases from J, with 12 bases between. Germline loops: CDR1 MGHDK, CDR2 SYGVNS. This CDR3 region has 13 residues. CDR3 sequence (DNA): TGTGCCAGCAGTGATCTGCTCAGGGGTGGCTACACCTTC. It specifies CASSDLLRGGYTF.

The DNA for the CDR3 is TGCGCCAGCAGCCAAGTGACTAGCGGGTACAATGAGCAGTTCTTC. It yields the protein CASSQVTSGYNEQFF. The chain links TRBV4-1 to TRBJ2-1; 10 bases agree with TRBD2. The CDR3 contains 15 residues. Per germline, CDR1 MGHRA and CDR2 YSYEKL. Trimming removed 1 base from V and 4 bases from J; junction bases left unmatched: 1.

The genes are TRBV6-5 and TRBJ2-3; 8 bases line up with TRBD1. Germline V gene data show CDR1 as MNHEY and CDR2 as SVGAGI. V lost 7 bases and J lost 1; bases outside the gene matches: 7. The CDR3 consists of 15 residues. The CDR3 coding sequence is TGTGCCAGCATTCTACCGGGACAGGGCACAGATACGCAGTATTTT. It is translated as CASILPGQGTDTQYF.

J is TRBJ1-2 and V is TRBV6-5; no reliable D call. The CDR3 runs 15 residues. V lost 4 bases to trimming and J lost 4 bases, with 16 bases between them. Germline V gene data show CDR1 as MNHEY and CDR2 as SVGAGI. Written as DNA, the CDR3 is TGTGCCAGCAGTTCCGACCTGATGTTACCCTATGGCTACACCTTC. This encodes CASSSDLMLPYGYTF.

V usage is TRBV4-2 and J usage is TRBJ2-2; a possible D gene is TRBD2 (6 bases). The CDR3 has 14 amino acids. The germline V and J ends were trimmed by 0 bases and 4 bases, with 6 bases remaining between them. Germline V gene sequence: CDR1 LGHNA, CDR2 YNFKEQ. CDR3 sequence reads: CASSQEGGTGELFF. Here the CDR3 DNA reads TGTGCCAGCAGCCAAGAGGGGGGCACCGGGGAGCTGTTTTTT.

The chain employs TRBV2 and TRBJ2-3; 8 bases agree with TRBD2. Germline V lookup: CDR1 SNHLY, CDR2 FYNNEI. J was trimmed by 10 bases and V by 7 bases; bases with no gene match: 19. The length of the CDR3 is 16 residues. The DNA for the CDR3 is TGTGCCAGCACCCCCGAAGCGGCGGGGGGTGGGTTTGCGCAGTATTTT. This sequence encodes CASTPEAAGGGFAQYF. Drawing the rest from reference TRBV2 and TRBJ2-3, the complete variable domain is EPEVTQTPSHQVTQMGQEVILRCVPISNHLYFYWYRQILGQKVEFLVSFYNNEISEKSEIFDDQFSVERPDGSNFTLKIRSTKLEDSAMYFCASTPEAAGGGFAQYFGPGTRLTVL.

This chain connects TRBV18 to TRBJ2-3, with 8 bases identical to TRBD1. The CDR3 runs 17 residues. Germline assignment: CDR1 KGHSH and CDR2 LQKENI. The trim removed 3 bases at V and 0 bases at J, leaving 8 bases unmatched. The CDR3 bases are TGTGCCAGCTCACCGCCCGGACAGGGAACCAGCACAGATACGCAGTATTTT. Translation: CASSPPGQGTSTDTQYF.

This clone was counted a single time. The V gene is TRBV3-1 (or the pseudogene TRBV3-2), the J gene TRBJ1-1; D not certain. Germline V CDR1 and CDR2: LGHDT, YNNKEL (reference sequence). V shed 1 base and J shed 11 bases, with 14 bases lying between them. This CDR3 spans 13 amino acids. CDR3 in DNA: TGTGCCAGCAGCCAAGTAACTGGGGAATGGGCTTTCTTT. Translated: CASSQVTGEWAFF.

The chain uses TRBV3-1 (or the pseudogene TRBV3-2) and TRBJ2-7; tentatively, D is TRBD1 (6 bases). Germline V gene sequence: CDR1 LGHDT, CDR2 YNNKEL (reference sequence). Trimming took off 3 bases at V and 3 bases at J, with 15 bases between the two ends. This CDR3 spans 15 amino acids. The DNA for the CDR3 is TGTGCCAGCAGCCAGTTCCGGGACACTCACTACGAGCAGTACTTC. It codes for CASSQFRDTHYEQYF.